This TCR beta chain was documented in a study of cytomegalovirus exposure and HLA in healthy donors listed by TCRdb under 2017. Broadly, across the study: According to a later analysis, the 110 or so validation repertoires were produced on the same platform as the 666 repertoires of the first cohort. The study aimed to test whether signatures of past pathogen exposure could be identified by cataloging public T cell receptors. Along with the 666-subject first cohort, a separate validation cohort of over a hundred different subjects was used. High-throughput TCR immunosequencing, statistical association of individual TCRs with disease status, and machine learning were combined to predict cytomegalovirus infection status. General study outcomes and caveats: In vitro tests confirmed that three of the cytomegalovirus-associated TCR beta chains recognize cytomegalovirus antigens. A later analysis found that TCRs clustered in the first cohort also tended to co-occur in the roughly 120 validation repertoires, with more than 90% of cluster scores above 0. The authors suggested that the approach could potentially be extended to other disease states and immunological phenotypes. The study gave a list of some 150 TCR beta chains associated with cytomegalovirus. A later analysis lacked HLA typing for the validation cohort, so it scored co-occurrence in that cohort across all 120 or so repertoires. Across donors, most TCR sequences were observed very rarely, whereas some public TCRs were present in many individuals. In both the original and validation cohorts, the classifier was reported to diagnose cytomegalovirus status with high specificity and sensitivity.

Based on the germline V gene, the CDR1 and CDR2 sequences are MDHEN and SYDVKM. Unmatched junction bases come to 10, with V trimmed by 6 bases and J by 0 bases. Reading from cysteine to phenylalanine, the CDR3 counts 17 amino acids. Solely the CDR3 DNA is kept, with 51 bases framed from the first base. The library was built by means of the immunoSEQ multiplex PCR assay. On the study's bioinformatics: A statistical classification framework was built to diagnose cytomegalovirus status from the catalog of TCR beta chain sequences. This is the immuneACCESS table as TCRdb keeps it, with only in-frame sequences that have V and J called. A part of the clones is gone; compared with another copy, unresolved V genes explain less than half, and the rest is unexplained. V and J calls and clone size follow that table, whereas D and trimming were derived from the DNA. This sample comprises roughly 100,000 clones, about 86% of them detected only once. About 4% of the sample belongs to the ten largest clones.

The donors belonged to the validation cohort of over a hundred subjects, which was separate from the approximately 700-subject first cohort. As concerns this clone: This receptor's antigen is unknown. Base qualities are not at hand, and no much larger clone is one base apart.

The chain was built from TRBV28 and TRBJ1-5; 8 central bases correspond to TRBD1. Material for sequencing was PBMCs. This receptor was obtained from a woman aged 18-29 years in good health and CMV-seropositive. The CDR3 region: CASRTGASGYSNQPQHF. The nucleotide sequence is given as TGTGCCAGCAGGACAGGGGCTTCAGGTTATAGCAATCAGCCCCAGCATTTT.